The 5 T cell receptor beta chains below come from one sample, sequenced in a study of Tregs in tolerant kidney transplant recipients. Sequencing was performed with immunoSEQ multiplex PCR; in TCRdb, only in-frame clones are kept and a portion is missing. The table lists about 64,000 clones, around 87% of them singletons, with 3.5% to 4.5% in the top ten. Mixed chimerism was transient after nonmyeloablative marrow transplants from related graft donors. Sequences were derived from CD4+ T cells from blood (PBMCs), sampled 6 months after the transplant. The receptors originated from a human patient who received a combined kidney and bone marrow transplant. The graft donor may have contributed some T cells.

The CDR3 sequence: CASSSDSDGGYTF. The CDR3 DNA reads TGTGCCAGCTCTTCTGACAGTGATGGTGGCTACACCTTC. The chain recombines TRBV18 with TRBJ1-2; TRBD1 might be the D (5 bases). V was pared by 6 bases and J by 7 bases, with 15 bases between. This CDR3 contains 13 residues. Germline CDR1 KGHSH, CDR2 LQKENI.

V and J are TRBV6-5 and TRBJ1-1; D remains ambiguous. The CDR3 has 13 residues. Germline V gene lookup returns CDR1 MNHEY and CDR2 SVGAGI. Trimming removed 5 bases from V and 4 bases from J, with 11 bases in between. CDR3 in DNA: TGTGCCAGCAGTCACCTGGAGGGCACTGAAGCTTTCTTT. It yields the protein CASSHLEGTEAFF.

The chain employs TRBV7-3 and TRBJ1-1, with unresolved D. Germline V CDR1 and CDR2: SGHTA, FQGTGA. This CDR3 comprises 13 residues. With 3 bases removed from V and 1 base from J, the gap between germline ends came to 6 bases. The CDR3 region is CASSLAPNTEAFF. CDR3 in DNA: TGTGCCAGCAGCTTGGCTCCGAACACTGAAGCTTTCTTT.

This chain uses TRBV2 with TRBJ2-7; D gene unclear. CDR3 size: 14 residues. Trimming cost V 2 bases and J 7 bases, with 15 bases left between them. Germline V gene data show CDR1 as SNHLY and CDR2 as FYNNEI. In nucleotides, the CDR3 is TGTGCCAGCAGTGAAATCTCCCCGGGTGGAGAGCAGTACTTC. Its protein product is CASSEISPGGEQYF.

The rearrangement uses TRBV18 and TRBJ2-7, with 9 bases matching TRBD1. Germline V lookup: CDR1 KGHSH, CDR2 LQKENI. J lost 6 bases, V lost 6 bases, and 9 bases had no gene match. The CDR3 is 14 residues long. The CDR3 sequence is CASSFRDRDFEQYF. CDR3 nucleotides: TGTGCCAGCTCCTTCCGGGACAGGGACTTCGAGCAGTACTTC.